This T cell receptor beta chain was recovered during a study of T cells in Graves' hyperthyroidism and ophthalmopathy. Study-level information: Peripheral blood was taken when the disease was first diagnosed, before any treatment began.

V was clipped by 8 bases and J by 10 bases, with 11 bases between them. This CDR3 contains 10 residues. Germline V gene lookup returns CDR1 MDHEN and CDR2 SYDVKM. This clonotype was counted only a few times. Its cognate antigen is unknown. Study-level points and caveats: Blood samples included most of the expanded thyroid clonotypes exceeding 0.001. Before onset, by a median of about six months, the model predicted ophthalmopathy.

Amplification of TCR beta CDR3 regions used RNA as the template. Initially, a first-round RT-PCR of the TCR CDR3 employed the HTBI primer set. Each CDR3 protein is one row after TCRdb ran MiXCR on the multiplex PCR reads. The sample lists 500,000 or so distinct CDR3 sequences, about 16% occurring once. The clonotype originates from a woman aged 25 to 39 with Graves' ophthalmopathy. The V call is TRBV28, the J call TRBJ1-2, with D unresolved. Material: blood. Written as DNA, the CDR3 is TGTGCCAGCGGACGGTCTTCCTACACCTTC. It codes for CASGRSSYTF.